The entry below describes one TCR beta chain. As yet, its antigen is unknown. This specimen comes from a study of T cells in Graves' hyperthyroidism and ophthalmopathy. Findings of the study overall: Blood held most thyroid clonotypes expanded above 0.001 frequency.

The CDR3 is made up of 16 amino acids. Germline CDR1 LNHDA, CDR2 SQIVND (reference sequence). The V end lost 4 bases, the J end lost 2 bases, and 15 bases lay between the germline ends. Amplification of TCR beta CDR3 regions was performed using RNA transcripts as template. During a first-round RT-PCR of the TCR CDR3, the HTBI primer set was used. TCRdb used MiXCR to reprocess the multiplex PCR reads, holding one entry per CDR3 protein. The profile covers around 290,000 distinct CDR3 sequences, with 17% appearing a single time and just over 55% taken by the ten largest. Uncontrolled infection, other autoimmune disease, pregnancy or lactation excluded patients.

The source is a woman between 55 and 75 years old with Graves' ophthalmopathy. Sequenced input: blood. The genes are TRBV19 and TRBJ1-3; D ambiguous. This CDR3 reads CASSSYPVGAGNTIYF. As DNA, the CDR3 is TGTGCCAGTAGTAGCTACCCCGTGGGCGCTGGAAACACCATATATTTT.